This T cell receptor beta chain was sequenced in a study of cytomegalovirus exposure and HLA in healthy donors. Study-level background: Earlier work reported 90 million to 120 million unique TCR beta sequences from 150 million to 200 million T cells. Overall study findings and caveats: The study listed approximately 170 cytomegalovirus-associated TCR beta chains.

Trimming pared 2 bases from V and 8 bases from J, leaving 16 bases between. The germline V gene has CDR1 MNHEY and CDR2 SVGAGI. The CDR3 spans 15 residues. The PCR contained 60 Vbeta and 13 Jbeta primers. Repertoires were generated with immunoSEQ multiplex PCR, while TCRdb's copy carries only in-frame clones and drops some. This table has 160,000 or so clones, around three quarters appearing once. About this clone itself: Its cognate antigen is unknown.

The TCR originated in a woman in her thirties or forties in good health and CMV-seronegative. Sequencing used PBMCs. This chain links TRBV6-5 with TRBJ2-1; D possibly corresponds to TRBD1 (5 bases). This CDR3 reads CASSYRQGGLDEQFF. The CDR3 bases are TGTGCCAGCAGTTACCGGCAGGGTGGCCTCGATGAGCAGTTCTTC.